This entry features one TCR beta chain sequence. Its target is not known. Following extraction, RNA underwent reverse transcription to cDNA, which served as the sequencing template. Measured with immunoSEQ multiplex PCR; TCRdb has only the in-frame clones, and not every one. The table lists roughly 200,000 clones, around 58% of them singletons. The sample originates from a study of CD8+ T cells in alopecia areata. Study overall: Treated patients swallowed 5 to 10 mg of oral tofacitinib twice daily. Treated patients received severity scores based on the percentage of scalp area affected.

The CDR3 contains 17 residues. Germline V lookup: CDR1 SGHRS, CDR2 YFSETQ. General observations from the study: Significant decreases in scalp clonality and expanded CD8+ clones followed tofacitinib treatment.

Treatment noted: oral pan-JAK inhibitor, 5-10 mg twice daily. Sampling of alopecia areata patients yielded lesional scalp punch biopsies as well as peripheral blood. The TCR was taken from a human donor with alopecia areata. Sequenced material: CD8+ T cells sorted from blood, taken at week 24, from a patient treated with tofacitinib. The chain couples TRBV5-1 to TRBJ2-5; TRBD1 matches at 7 bases. Gene TRBJ2-7 matches the end of the DNA better, so the J call may be wrong. In nucleotides, the CDR3 is TGCGCCAGCAGCTCCGCCGGGACAGCTTATGCAACCTACGAGCAGTACTTC. Protein sequence: CASSSAGTAYATYEQYF.